The TCR beta chain under discussion was sequenced for a study of blood T cell repertoires in COVID-19. The overall study: The analysed material was cDNA or gDNA that came from T cells, B-cell-depleted T cells, or PBMCs.

Those enrolled in Seattle joined during active infection and were followed longitudinally afterward. The protocol was immunoSEQ multiplex PCR, while the TCRdb copy is restricted to in-frame clones and leaves out a portion. The sample yields 150,000 or so clones, over 75% seen once. The CDR3 extends over 14 amino acids. The V segment lost 5 bases and the J segment 2 bases; nucleotides outside the gene matches: 5. Germline lookup yields CDR1 LNHNV and CDR2 YYDKDF (reference sequence). The chain couples TRBV15 to TRBJ2-5; TRBD1 matches at 7 bases. This TCR was sampled from a young man with COVID-19, enrolled during active disease. Sequences were obtained from peripheral blood. Written as DNA, the CDR3 is TGTGCCACCAGCCCAAGACAGGGACAAGAGACCCAGTACTTC. Amino acids: CATSPRQGQETQYF.